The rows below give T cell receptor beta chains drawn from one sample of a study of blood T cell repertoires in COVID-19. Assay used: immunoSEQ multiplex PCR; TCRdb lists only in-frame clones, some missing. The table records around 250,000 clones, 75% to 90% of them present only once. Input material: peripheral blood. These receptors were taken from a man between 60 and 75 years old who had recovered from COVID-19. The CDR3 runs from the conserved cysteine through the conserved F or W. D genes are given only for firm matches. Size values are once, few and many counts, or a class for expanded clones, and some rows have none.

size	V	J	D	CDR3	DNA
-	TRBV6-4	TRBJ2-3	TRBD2	CASRRLAGGPNDTQYF	TGTGCCAGCAGGCGACTAGCGGGAGGGCCAAACGATACGCAGTATTTT
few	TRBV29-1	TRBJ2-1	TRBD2	CSVEGTSGTNYNEQFF	TGCAGCGTTGAAGGGACTAGCGGGACAAACTACAATGAGCAGTTCTTC
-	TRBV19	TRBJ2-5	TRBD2	CASSIGPGLAGETQYF	TGTGCCAGTAGTATTGGCCCGGGACTAGCGGGAGAGACCCAGTACTTC
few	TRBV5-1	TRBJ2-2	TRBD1	CASRGTGDYTGELFF	TGCGCCAGCAGAGGGACAGGGGATTACACCGGGGAGCTGTTTTTT
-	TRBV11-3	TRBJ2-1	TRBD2	CASSLYRGRGNEQFF	TGTGCCAGCAGCTTATACCGCGGGAGGGGAAATGAGCAGTTCTTC
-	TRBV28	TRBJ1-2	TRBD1	CASSPRTGNNYGYTF	TGTGCCAGCAGTCCTAGGACAGGGAATAACTATGGCTACACCTTC
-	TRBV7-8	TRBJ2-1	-	CASSSKEARYNEQFF	TGTGCCAGCAGCTCAAAGGAGGCAAGGTACAATGAGCAGTTCTTC
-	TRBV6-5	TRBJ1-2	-	CASKTGVNYGYTF	TGTGCCAGCAAGACGGGGGTCAACTATGGCTACACCTTC
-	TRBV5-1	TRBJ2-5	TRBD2	CASSTRLAGSTQYF	TGCGCCAGCAGCACCAGACTAGCGGGATCTACCCAGTACTTC
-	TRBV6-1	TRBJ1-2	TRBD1	CASSERTGGYGYTF	TGTGCCAGCAGTGAAAGGACAGGGGGCTATGGCTACACCTTC
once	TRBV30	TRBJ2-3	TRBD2	CAWTKGGGRATDTQYF	TGTGCCTGGACAAAAGGGGGCGGGAGGGCCACAGATACGCAGTATTTT
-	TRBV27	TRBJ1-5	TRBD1	CASSLQPSTGKQPQHF	TGTGCCAGCAGTTTACAGCCCTCGACAGGGAAGCAGCCCCAGCATTTT
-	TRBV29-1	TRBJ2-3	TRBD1	CSVNRGSRGDTQYF	TGCAGCGTCAACAGGGGTTCCCGGGGAGATACGCAGTATTTT
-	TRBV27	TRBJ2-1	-	CASSDGYGQFF	TGTGCCAGCAGCGACGGGTACGGGCAGTTCTTC
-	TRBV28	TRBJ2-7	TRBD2	CASRLAGSSYEQYF	TGTGCCAGCAGACTAGCGGGAAGCTCCTACGAGCAGTACTTC
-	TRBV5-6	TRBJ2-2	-	CASSLSSTPTGELFF	TGTGCCAGCAGCTTGTCTAGTACTCCTACCGGGGAGCTGTTTTTT
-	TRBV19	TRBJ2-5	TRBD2	CASSISGGLGRQETQYF	TGTGCCAGTAGTATAAGTGGGGGACTAGGGCGGCAAGAGACCCAGTACTTC
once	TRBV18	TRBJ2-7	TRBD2	CASSPRQTSGAKPDEQYF	TGTGCCAGCTCACCTCGGCAGACTAGCGGGGCTAAACCGGACGAGCAGTACTTC
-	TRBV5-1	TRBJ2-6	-	CASSLDGYSGANVLTF	TGCGCCAGCAGCCTAGACGGTTACTCTGGGGCCAACGTCCTGACTTTC
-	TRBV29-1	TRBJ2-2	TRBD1	CSVGQGPGELFF	TGCAGCGTAGGACAGGGTCCCGGGGAGCTGTTTTTT
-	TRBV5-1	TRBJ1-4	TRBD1	CASSLGGGVNEKLFF	TGCGCCAGCAGCTTGGGAGGGGGCGTCAATGAAAAACTGTTTTTT
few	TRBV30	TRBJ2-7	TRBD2	CAWSGLAGLTEQYF	TGTGCCTGGAGTGGACTAGCGGGATTAACCGAGCAGTACTTC